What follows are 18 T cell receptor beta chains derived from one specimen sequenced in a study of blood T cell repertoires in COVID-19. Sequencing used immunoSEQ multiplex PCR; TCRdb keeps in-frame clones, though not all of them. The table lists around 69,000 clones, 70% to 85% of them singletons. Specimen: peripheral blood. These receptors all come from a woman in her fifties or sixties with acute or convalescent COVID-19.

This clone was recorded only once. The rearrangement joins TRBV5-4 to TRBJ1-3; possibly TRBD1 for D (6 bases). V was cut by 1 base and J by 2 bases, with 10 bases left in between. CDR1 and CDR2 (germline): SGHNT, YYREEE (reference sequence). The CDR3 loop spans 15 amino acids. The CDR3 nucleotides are TGTGCCAGCAGCTTGAGGCAGGGGCCTGGAAACACCATATATTTT. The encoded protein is CASSLRQGPGNTIYF.

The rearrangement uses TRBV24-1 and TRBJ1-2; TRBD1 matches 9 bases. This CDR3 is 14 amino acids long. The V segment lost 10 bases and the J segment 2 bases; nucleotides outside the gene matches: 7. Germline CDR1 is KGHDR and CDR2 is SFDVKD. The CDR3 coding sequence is TGTGCCACACAGGGGGCGTCCCCCAACTATGGCTACACCTTC. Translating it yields CATQGASPNYGYTF.

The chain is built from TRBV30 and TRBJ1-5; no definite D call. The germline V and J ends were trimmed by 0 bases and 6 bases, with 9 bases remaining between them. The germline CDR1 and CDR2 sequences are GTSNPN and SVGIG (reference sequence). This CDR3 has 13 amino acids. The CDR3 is CAWSVRAGQPQHF. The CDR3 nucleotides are TGTGCCTGGAGTGTGAGGGCAGGTCAGCCCCAGCATTTT. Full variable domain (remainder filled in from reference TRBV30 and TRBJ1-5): SQTIHQWPATLVQPVGSPLSLECTVEGTSNPNLYWYRQAAGRGLQLLFYSVGIGQISSEVPQNLSASRPQDRQFILSSKKLLLSDSGFYLCAWSVRAGQPQHFGDGTRLSIL.

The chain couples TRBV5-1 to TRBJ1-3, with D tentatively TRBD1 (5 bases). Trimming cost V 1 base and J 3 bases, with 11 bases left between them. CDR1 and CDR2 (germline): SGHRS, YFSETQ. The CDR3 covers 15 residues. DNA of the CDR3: TGCGCCAGCAGCTTGTCAAGGGGCGGTGGAAACACCATATATTTT. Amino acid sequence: CASSLSRGGGNTIYF.

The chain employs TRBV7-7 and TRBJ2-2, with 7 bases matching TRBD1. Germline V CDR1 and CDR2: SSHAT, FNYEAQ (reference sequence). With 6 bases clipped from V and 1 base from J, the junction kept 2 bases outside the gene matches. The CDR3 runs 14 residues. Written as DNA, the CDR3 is TGTGCCAGCAGGACAGGGCTGAACACCGGGGAGCTGTTTTTT. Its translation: CASRTGLNTGELFF.

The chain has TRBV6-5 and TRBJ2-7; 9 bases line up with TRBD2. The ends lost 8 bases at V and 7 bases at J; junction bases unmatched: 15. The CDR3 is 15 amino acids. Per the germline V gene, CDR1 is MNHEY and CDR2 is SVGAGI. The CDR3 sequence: CASCWTSVGSWEQYF. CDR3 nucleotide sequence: TGTGCCAGCTGCTGGACTAGCGTGGGCTCGTGGGAGCAGTACTTC.

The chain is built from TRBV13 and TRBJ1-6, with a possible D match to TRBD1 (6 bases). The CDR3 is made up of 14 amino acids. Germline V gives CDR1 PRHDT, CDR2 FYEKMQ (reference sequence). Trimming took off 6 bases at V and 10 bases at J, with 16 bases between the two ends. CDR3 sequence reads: CASSGTGSESPLHF. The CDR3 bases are TGTGCCAGCAGTGGAACAGGGAGTGAGTCACCCCTCCACTTT. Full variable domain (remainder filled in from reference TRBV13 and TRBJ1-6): AAGVIQSPRHLIKEKRETATLKCYPIPRHDTVYWYQQGPGQDPQFLISFYEKMQSDKGSIPDRFSAQQFSDYHSELNMSSLELGDSALYFCASSGTGSESPLHFGNGTRLTVT.

Written as DNA, the CDR3 is TGTGCCAGCAGCCAAGGTTTCTTGGGCTACACCTTC. This encodes CASSQGFLGYTF. This sequence joins TRBV3-1 (or the pseudogene TRBV3-2) and TRBJ1-2; D is undetermined. The germline V gene encodes CDR1 LGHDT and CDR2 YNNKEL (reference sequence). CDR3 length: 12 residues. V lost 1 base and J 8 bases, leaving 8 bases between the germline ends.

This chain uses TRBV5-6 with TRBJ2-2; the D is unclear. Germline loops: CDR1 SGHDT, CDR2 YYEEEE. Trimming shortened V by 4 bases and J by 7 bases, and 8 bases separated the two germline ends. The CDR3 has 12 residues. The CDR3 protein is CASSRFRGELFF. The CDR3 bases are TGTGCCAGCAGCCGGTTTCGCGGGGAGCTGTTTTTT.

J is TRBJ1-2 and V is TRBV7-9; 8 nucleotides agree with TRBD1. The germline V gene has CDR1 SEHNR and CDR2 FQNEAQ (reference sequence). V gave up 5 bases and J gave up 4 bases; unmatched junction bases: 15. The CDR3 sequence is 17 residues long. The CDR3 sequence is CASSHSFAQGTGYGYTF. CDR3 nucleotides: TGTGCCAGCAGCCACTCGTTCGCACAGGGGACAGGCTATGGCTACACCTTC. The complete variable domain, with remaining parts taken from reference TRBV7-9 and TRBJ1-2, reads DTGVSQNPRHKITKRGQNVTFRCDPISEHNRLYWYRQTLGQGPEFLTYFQNEAQLEKSRLLSDRFSAERPKGSFSTLEIQRTEQGDSAMYLCASSHSFAQGTGYGYTFGSGTRLTVV.

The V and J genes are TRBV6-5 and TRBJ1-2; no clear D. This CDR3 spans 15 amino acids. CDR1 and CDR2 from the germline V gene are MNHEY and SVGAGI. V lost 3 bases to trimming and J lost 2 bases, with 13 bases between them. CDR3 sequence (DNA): TGTGCCAGCAGTTATGACTTGACGGGAAACTATGGCTACACCTTC. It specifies CASSYDLTGNYGYTF.

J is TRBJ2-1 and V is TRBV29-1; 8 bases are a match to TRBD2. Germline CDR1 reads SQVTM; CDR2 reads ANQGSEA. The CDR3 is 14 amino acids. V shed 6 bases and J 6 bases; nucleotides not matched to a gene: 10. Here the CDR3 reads CSVASGSWGNEQFF. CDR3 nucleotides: TGCAGCGTGGCAAGCGGGAGCTGGGGCAATGAGCAGTTCTTC.

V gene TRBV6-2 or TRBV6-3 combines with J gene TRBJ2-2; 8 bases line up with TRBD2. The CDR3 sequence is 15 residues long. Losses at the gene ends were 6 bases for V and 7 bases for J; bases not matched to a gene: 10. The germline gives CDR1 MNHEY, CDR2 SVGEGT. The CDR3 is CASSPAGGANGELFF. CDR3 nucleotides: TGTGCCAGCAGCCCCGCCGGGGGGGCAAACGGGGAGCTGTTTTTT.

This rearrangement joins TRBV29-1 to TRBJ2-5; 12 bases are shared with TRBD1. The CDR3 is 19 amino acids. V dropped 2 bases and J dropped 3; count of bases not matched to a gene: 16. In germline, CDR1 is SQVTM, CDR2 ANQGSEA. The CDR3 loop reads CSVEKGPGQGARLKETQYF. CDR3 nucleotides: TGCAGCGTTGAAAAAGGTCCGGGACAGGGGGCAAGGTTGAAAGAGACCCAGTACTTC.

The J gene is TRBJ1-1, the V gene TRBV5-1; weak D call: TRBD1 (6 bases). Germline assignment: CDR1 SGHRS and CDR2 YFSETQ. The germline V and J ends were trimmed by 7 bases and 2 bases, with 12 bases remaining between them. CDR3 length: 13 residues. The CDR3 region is CASANRENTEAFF. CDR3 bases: TGCGCCAGCGCAAACAGGGAAAACACTGAAGCTTTCTTT.

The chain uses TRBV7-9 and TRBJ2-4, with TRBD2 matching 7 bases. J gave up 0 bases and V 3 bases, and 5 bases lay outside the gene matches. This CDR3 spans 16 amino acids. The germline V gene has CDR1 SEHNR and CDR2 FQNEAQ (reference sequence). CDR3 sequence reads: CASSLSGTLAKNIQYF. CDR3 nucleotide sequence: TGTGCCAGCAGCTTGAGCGGGACCTTAGCCAAAAACATTCAGTACTTC.

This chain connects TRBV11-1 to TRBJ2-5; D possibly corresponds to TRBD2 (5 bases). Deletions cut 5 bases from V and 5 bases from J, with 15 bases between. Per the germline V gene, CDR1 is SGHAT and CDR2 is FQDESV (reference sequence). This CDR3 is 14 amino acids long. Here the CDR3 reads CASSLGLTGETQYF. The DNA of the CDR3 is TGTGCCAGCAGCCTGGGTTTAACGGGGGAGACCCAGTACTTC.

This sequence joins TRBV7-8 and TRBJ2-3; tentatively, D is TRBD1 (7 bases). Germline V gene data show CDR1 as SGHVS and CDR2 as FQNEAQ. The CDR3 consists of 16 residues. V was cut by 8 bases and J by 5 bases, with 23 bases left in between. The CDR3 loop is CASCRGAAQGVDTQYF. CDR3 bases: TGTGCCAGCTGCAGGGGGGCAGCCCAGGGGGTAGATACGCAGTATTTT.